The 26 T cell receptor beta chains below come from one sample, sequenced in a study of regulatory T cells in long-lasting Graves disease. Regarding time point: newly diagnosed GD, antithyroid drugs for less than 3 months. PBMC RNA served as the TCR library source. With iRepertoire HTBI primers and Arm-PCR of CDR3 regions, TCR beta libraries were built. TCRdb re-analysed the multiplex PCR reads in MiXCR, keeping a single row per CDR3 protein. The data show about 200,000 distinct CDR3 sequences, around 19% seen once. Sequencing used peripheral blood mononuclear cells (PBMCs), obtained at new diagnosis, from a patient treated with antithyroid drugs. The receptors were gathered from a female donor with Graves disease.

With regard to this clonotype: This may arise from a read error, as a much more abundant clone is one base away. This sequence joins TRBV2 and TRBJ2-5, with D hard to call. CDR3 length equals 15 residues. Looked up from germline, CDR1 is SNHLY and CDR2 is FYNNEI. For the CDR3, the DNA is TGTGCCAGCAGTGAAAATACAGCAAGTCAAGAGATCCAGTACTTC. Its protein is CASSENTASQEIQYF.

This clonotype was seen many times. The V gene is TRBV20-1, the J gene TRBJ2-1; 12 positions match TRBD2. V lost 2 bases, J lost 3 bases, and 8 bases stayed unmatched. Germline V gene lookup returns CDR1 DFQATT and CDR2 SNEGSKA (reference sequence). The CDR3 extends over 17 amino acids. The CDR3 DNA is TGCAGTGCTAGACTAGCGGGAGGGCAAGGGGGCTACAATGAGCAGTTCTTC. Translated, it gives CSARLAGGQGGYNEQFF.

The chain carries TRBV7-9 and TRBJ1-4, with TRBD1 as a possible D gene (5 bases). Germline V CDR1 and CDR2: SEHNR, FQNEAQ (reference sequence). V lost 7 bases and J 7 bases, leaving 13 bases between the germline ends. CDR3 length: 13 amino acids. DNA for the CDR3: TGTGCCAGCAAGCGCCGGGGCGGTGAAAAACTGTTTTTT. Translating gives CASKRRGGEKLFF.

This clonotype came up many times. V is TRBV12-3 or TRBV12-4 and J is TRBJ2-1; D gene unclear. Trimming stripped 8 bases from V and 9 bases from J, with 14 bases between. This CDR3 has 12 amino acids. This chain's CDR3 is CASGQAFAEQFF. In nucleotides, the CDR3 is TGTGCCAGCGGTCAAGCCTTCGCTGAGCAGTTCTTC.

The table lists this clonotype with many counts. The genes are TRBV6-1 and TRBJ1-1; 10 nucleotides agree with TRBD1. V gave up 5 bases and J gave up 2 bases; unmatched junction bases: 8. Germline loops: CDR1 MNHNS, CDR2 SASEGT. The CDR3 sequence is 16 residues long. In DNA, the CDR3 is TGTGCCAGCAGTCCAAGACAGGGGGCGAGTAACACTGAAGCTTTCTTT. It codes for CASSPRQGASNTEAFF.

This clonotype was detected once. This rearrangement joins TRBV7-3 to TRBJ1-1; D is perhaps TRBD1 (5 bases). Between the trimmed V and J ends, which lost 5 bases and 4 bases, there was a span of 11 bases. Germline V gene sequence: CDR1 SGHTA, CDR2 FQGTGA. CDR3 length: 13 amino acids. CDR3 bases: TGTGCCAGCAGCCCTGACAGCTCCACTGAAGCTTTCTTT. It is translated as CASSPDSSTEAFF. Variable domain in full (rest from reference TRBV7-3 and TRBJ1-1): GAGVSQTPSNKVTEKGKYVELRCDPISGHTALYWYRQSLGQGPEFLIYFQGTGAADDSGLPNDRFFAVRPEGSVSTLKIQRTERGDSAVYLCASSPDSSTEAFFGQGTRLTVV.

This clonotype was observed many times. The genes are TRBV28 and TRBJ2-5; D may match TRBD1 or TRBD2 (5 bases each). Germline lookup yields CDR1 MDHEN and CDR2 SYDVKM. Between the trimmed V and J ends, which lost 7 bases and 7 bases, there was a span of 16 bases. CDR3 length equals 13 residues. The CDR3 here is CASKEGIGLTQYF. The CDR3 DNA sequence: TGTGCCAGCAAAGAGGGGATAGGGCTGACCCAGTACTTC.

At least ten counts were recorded for this clonotype. This rearrangement joins TRBV19 to TRBJ2-3, with TRBD2 identical over 8 bases. The ends lost 10 bases at V and 4 bases at J; junction bases unmatched: 10. The CDR3 is 14 amino acids. Germline V CDR1 and CDR2: LNHDA, SQIVND (reference sequence). This CDR3 reads CATGGTRSADTQYF. The CDR3 DNA sequence: TGTGCCACCGGGGGGACTAGGTCAGCAGATACGCAGTATTTT. The full variable domain, rest sourced from reference TRBV19 and TRBJ2-3, is DGGITQSPKYLFRKEGQNVTLSCEQNLNHDAMYWYRQDPGQGLRLIYYSQIVNDFQKGDIAEGYSVSREKKESFPLTVTSAQKNPTAFYLCATGGTRSADTQYFGPGTRLTVL.

This clonotype was detected many times. This chain joins TRBV2 and TRBJ2-5; D is perhaps TRBD1 (5 bases). Trimming pared 4 bases from V and 0 bases from J, leaving 12 bases between. Germline values: CDR1 SNHLY, CDR2 FYNNEI. The CDR3 is 15 residues long. The CDR3 DNA is TGTGCCAGCAGTGGCCCAATAGGGGACCAAGAGACCCAGTACTTC. It yields the protein CASSGPIGDQETQYF. Variable domain in full (rest from reference TRBV2 and TRBJ2-5): EPEVTQTPSHQVTQMGQEVILRCVPISNHLYFYWYRQILGQKVEFLVSFYNNEISEKSEIFDDQFSVERPDGSNFTLKIRSTKLEDSAMYFCASSGPIGDQETQYFGPGTRLLVL.

This chain uses TRBV6-5 with TRBJ2-5; D tentatively fits TRBD1 or TRBD2 (5 bases each). Germline V CDR1 and CDR2: MNHEY, SVGAGI. The CDR3 length is 14 residues. The V and J ends lost 4 bases and 5 bases respectively, with 14 bases between them. The CDR3, as DNA: TGTGCCAGCAGTTCTGCCGGGACGGGGGAGACCCAGTACTTC. Translating it yields CASSSAGTGETQYF.

There are many counts of this clonotype. J is TRBJ1-2 and V is TRBV7-9, with 9 bases aligning to TRBD1. Trimming at V came to 5 bases and at J to 7 bases, leaving 5 bases not matched to a gene. CDR3 length equals 13 residues. Germline V gives CDR1 SEHNR, CDR2 FQNEAQ (reference sequence). The CDR3 loop is CASSLQGAGGYTF. Written as DNA, the CDR3 is TGTGCCAGCAGCCTACAGGGGGCTGGTGGCTACACCTTC.

This clonotype was seen at least ten times. The rearrangement links TRBV30 to TRBJ2-1; D uncertain. Trimming took 1 base from V and 5 from J, leaving 9 bases between them. The CDR3 has 13 amino acids. Germline CDR1 and CDR2: GTSNPN and SVGIG (reference sequence). In nucleotides, the CDR3 is TGTGCCTGGAGTGGGCAGTTGGACAATGAGCAGTTCTTC. Translating it yields CAWSGQLDNEQFF. The entire variable domain, with the rest obtained from reference TRBV30 and TRBJ2-1, is as follows: SQTIHQWPATLVQPVGSPLSLECTVEGTSNPNLYWYRQAAGRGLQLLFYSVGIGQISSEVPQNLSASRPQDRQFILSSKKLLLSDSGFYLCAWSGQLDNEQFFGPGTRLTVL.

The chain links TRBV12-3 or TRBV12-4 to TRBJ1-1; D is ambiguous. Trimming shortened V by 4 bases and J by 8 bases, and 8 bases separated the two germline ends. CDR3 size: 11 residues. Here the CDR3 reads CASSSVAEAFF. The CDR3, as DNA: TGTGCCAGCAGTTCAGTCGCCGAAGCTTTCTTT.

The sample holds many counts of this clonotype. The rearrangement links TRBV29-1 to TRBJ2-6; TRBD1 or TRBD2 may be the D gene (5 bases each). The V end lost 3 bases, the J end lost 0 bases, and 15 bases lay between the germline ends. This CDR3 has 17 amino acids. The germline V gene encodes CDR1 SQVTM and CDR2 ANQGSEA. Here the CDR3 reads CSVESWGKGSGANVLTF. The DNA for the CDR3 is TGCAGCGTTGAGAGTTGGGGGAAGGGCTCTGGGGCCAACGTCCTGACTTTC.

Regarding this clonotype: One base away lies a much larger clone, so this may be a sequencing read error. The V and J genes are TRBV4-3 and TRBJ2-7; TRBD2 might be the D (6 bases). The CDR3 extends over 16 amino acids. Germline V gene sequence: CDR1 LGHNA, CDR2 YSLEER. The V gene lost 0 bases and the J gene lost 3 bases, with 15 bases spanning the gap. CDR3 residues: CASSQDSSSSDYEQYF. DNA of the CDR3: TGCGCCAGCAGCCAAGATAGTTCCTCTAGCGACTACGAGCAGTACTTC.

At least ten counts were recorded for this clonotype. This rearrangement joins TRBV7-2 to TRBJ2-3, with 11 bases matching TRBD2. CDR1 is SGHTA, CDR2 FQGNSA, per germline. The CDR3 sequence is 15 residues long. With V trimmed by 5 bases and J by 1 base, 2 bases remained unmatched. The CDR3 sequence: CASSMTSGGTDTQYF. The CDR3 DNA reads TGTGCCAGCAGCATGACTAGCGGGGGCACAGATACGCAGTATTTT.

This clonotype was counted at least ten times. V is TRBV3-1 and J is TRBJ2-7; D is unclear. The CDR3 totals 13 residues. CDR1 is LGHDT, CDR2 YNNKEL, per germline (reference sequence). The V end lost 1 base, the J end lost 2 bases, and 6 bases lay between the germline ends. The CDR3 loop is CASSQGVTYEQYF. The CDR3 DNA follows: TGTGCCAGCAGCCAAGGGGTTACCTACGAGCAGTACTTC.

The V call is TRBV7-9, the J call TRBJ2-7, with TRBD1 matching 12 bases. This CDR3 is 20 amino acids long. V gave up 4 bases and J gave up 2 bases; unmatched junction bases: 18. Germline CDR1 reads SEHNR; CDR2 reads FQNEAQ (reference sequence). Here the CDR3 DNA reads TGTGCCAGCAGCTCCTACCGAGGGACAGGGGGCGTTTCACCCACCTACGAGCAGTACTTC. It yields the protein CASSSYRGTGGVSPTYEQYF. The whole variable domain, remainder taken from reference TRBV7-9 and TRBJ2-7, is DTGVSQNPRHKITKRGQNVTFRCDPISEHNRLYWYRQTLGQGPEFLTYFQNEAQLEKSRLLSDRFSAERPKGSFSTLEIQRTEQGDSAMYLCASSSYRGTGGVSPTYEQYFGPGTRLTVT.

In this sample, this clonotype turned up many times. The CDR3 loop reads CASHGWGDTQYF. In DNA, the CDR3 is TGTGCCAGCCACGGTTGGGGGGATACGCAGTATTTT. The V and J genes are TRBV7-8 and TRBJ2-3; D is perhaps TRBD1 or TRBD2 (5 bases each). Deletions cut 8 bases from V and 6 bases from J, with 12 bases between. Germline CDR1 reads SGHVS; CDR2 reads FQNEAQ. CDR3 length equals 12 residues.

This clonotype was detected ten times or more. The V call is TRBV29-1, the J call TRBJ1-1; TRBD1 aligns across 11 bases. This CDR3 comprises 16 residues. Germline V lookup: CDR1 SQVTM, CDR2 ANQGSEA. Unmatched junction bases numbered 16, after V lost 6 bases and J lost 7 bases. The CDR3 nucleotides read TGCAGCGTCCCGTACGGGACAGGGGGGAAAACGATTGAAGCTTTCTTT. It is translated as CSVPYGTGGKTIEAFF.

This clonotype has ten or more counts. The chain combines TRBV15 with TRBJ2-3; D uncertain. This CDR3 spans 14 amino acids. CDR1 and CDR2 (germline): LNHNV, YYDKDF (reference sequence). V lost 5 bases and J 0 bases, leaving 9 bases between the germline ends. The CDR3 coding sequence is TGTGCCACCAGCCTTGAGAGGAGCACAGATACGCAGTATTTT. Residues: CATSLERSTDTQYF.

In this sample, this clonotype turned up many times. This chain links TRBV7-8 with TRBJ2-3; TRBD2 matches 7 bases. Per germline, CDR1 SGHVS and CDR2 FQNEAQ. CDR3 size: 15 residues. V trimming: 5 bases; J trimming: 14 bases; junction bases outside the gene matches: 19. DNA for the CDR3: TGTGCCAGCAGCATCCAAGGCGGGAGTCGTATAGGGGCGTATTTT. Translating it yields CASSIQGGSRIGAYF. Drawing the rest from reference TRBV7-8 and TRBJ2-3, the complete variable domain is GAGVSQSPRYKVAKRGQDVALRCDPISGHVSLFWYQQALGQGPEFLTYFQNEAQLDKSGLPSDRFFAERPEGSVSTLKIQRTQQEDSAVYLCASSIQGGSRIGAYFGPGTRLTVL.

This clonotype was observed at least ten times. J is TRBJ1-2 and V is TRBV29-1, with D possibly being TRBD1 (5 bases). Trimming cost V 0 bases and J 7 bases, with 15 bases left between them. CDR3 length equals 14 residues. Germline CDR1 SQVTM, CDR2 ANQGSEA. The CDR3 bases are TGCAGCGTTGAAGATGTGGGGGAAAAAATTGGCTACACCTTC. This encodes CSVEDVGEKIGYTF. Combining the CDR3 with reference TRBV29-1 and TRBJ1-2 gives the whole variable domain SAVISQKPSRDICQRGTSLTIQCQVDSQVTMMFWYRQQPGQSLTLIATANQGSEATYESGFVIDKFPISRPNLTFSTLTVSNMSPEDSSIYLCSVEDVGEKIGYTFGSGTRLTVV.

The chain couples TRBV9 to TRBJ2-3; D is possibly TRBD1 or TRBD2 (5 bases each). Germline CDR1 SGDLS, CDR2 YYNGEE. V lost 1 base and J 2 bases, leaving 14 bases between the germline ends. CDR3 length: 16 amino acids. The DNA of the CDR3 is TGTGCCAGCAGCGTATTCGGGGCAGGGTCCACAGATACGCAGTATTTT. This codes for CASSVFGAGSTDTQYF.

This clonotype was seen ten or more times. DNA of the CDR3: TGTGCCAGCAGCTTCCGGGAGACCAACACTGAAGCTTTCTTT. As protein: CASSFRETNTEAFF. V gene TRBV7-2 combines with J gene TRBJ1-1; D uncertain. Germline V CDR1 and CDR2: SGHTA, FQGNSA. Trimming pared 3 bases from V and 2 bases from J, leaving 10 bases between. This CDR3 has 14 residues.

This clonotype was detected many times. J is TRBJ1-1 and V is TRBV6-1; D ambiguous. Trimming cost V 5 bases and J 1 base, with 11 bases left between them. CDR3 length equals 14 residues. Germline lookup yields CDR1 MNHNS and CDR2 SASEGT. The CDR3 nucleotides are TGTGCCAGCAGTCGTCCCGGGAGGAACACTGAAGCTTTCTTT. Its protein is CASSRPGRNTEAFF.